The clone carrying this T cell receptor beta chain has at least ten counts. The source of the sample is a study of metastatic and nonmetastatic thyroid tumors. MiXCR re-clonotyped the PCR reads for TCRdb. The sample lists 33,000 or so clones, 7% to 8% occurring once. Each patient went into thyroid surgery without having received any treatment. The CDR3 length is 13 residues. V gave up 1 base and J gave up 5 bases, with 12 bases separating them. The V gene's germline CDR1 is DFQATT and CDR2 SNEGSKA (reference sequence). The clonotype comes from a female donor with papillary thyroid cancer or a benign thyroid nodule (not recorded which). Some clones in this sample may be carry-over from other donors' samples. V usage is TRBV20-1 and J usage is TRBJ2-7, with D hard to call. Source material: blood. The CDR3, as DNA: TGCAGTGCTAGAGGACCCCTAGGCCACGAGCAGTACTTC. This sequence encodes CSARGPLGHEQYF.